Sequencing of this T cell receptor beta chain was carried out in a study of CXCR3-negative and CXCR3-positive naive CD8 T cells. With regard to this clonotype: Its target is unknown.

Points from the study as a whole: Most assays were run on fresh PBMCs (CXCR3 expression partially decreased after cryopreservation). Relative to CXCR3-negative naive cells, CXCR3-positive naive cells had more hydrophobic TRB CDR3s.

Germline V gene data show CDR1 as SQVTM and CDR2 as ANQGSEA. The CDR3 totals 15 residues. Researchers prepared the TRB cDNA libraries using 5' RACE with UMI labels. TCRdb re-called the 5' RACE reads; one entry per CDR3 protein, DNA not given. Its listing shows around 130,000 distinct CDR3 sequences. The chain recombines TRBV29-1 with TRBJ2-6. The TCR sequence derives from a human donor in good health. Some clones in this sample may be carry-over from other donors' samples. The material sequenced was naive CXCR3+ CD8+ T cells from blood. Subset meaning: CD45RO-CCR7+CD27+CD95- naive CD8+ T cells expressing CXCR3 (TNR3+). CDR3 sequence reads: CSVEAWGSGANVLTF.